The subject of this entry is one TCR beta chain. This sample is part of a study of technical replicates of blood from a few donors. This table comes from immunoSEQ multiplex PCR, and its TCRdb copy is limited to in-frame clones, with some not included. The sample has 60,000 to 95,000 clones; around 91% are singletons. The CDR3 has 15 residues. The V gene's germline CDR1 is MNHEY and CDR2 SVGAGI. V shed 8 bases and J shed 5 bases, with 21 bases lying between them. The chain links TRBV6-5 to TRBJ1-1; D call uncertain. The specimen sequenced was T cells isolated from PBMCs. The sequence was collected from a human donor in good health. Some clones in this sample may be carry-over from other donors' samples. Here the CDR3 DNA reads TGTGCCAGCCTCCTTATGGCCCAGCCGGGGACTGAAGCTTTCTTT. Encoded protein: CASLLMAQPGTEAFF.